The entry that follows covers one TCR beta chain sequence. Other DNA variants within this sample encode the same CDR3. The record originates from a study of blood T cell repertoires in COVID-19. Study in general: The samples span acute and convalescent COVID-19 from the United States, Italy and Spain. T cells, B-cell-depleted T cells, or PBMCs supplied cDNA or gDNA.

Germline CDR1 is SGHRS and CDR2 is YFSETQ. The CDR3 sequence is 16 residues long. V dropped 0 bases and J dropped 3; count of bases not matched to a gene: 3. Clones were read by immunoSEQ multiplex PCR, and TCRdb kept only the in-frame ones, dropping some. The sample has about 140,000 clones, roughly 80% seen once. The sequencing sample was made of peripheral blood. This receptor was obtained from a man aged 55 to 70 who had recovered from COVID-19. This sequence joins TRBV5-1 and TRBJ2-3; 11 nucleotides line up with TRBD2. The DNA for the CDR3 is TGCGCCAGCAGCTTGGTGCTAGCGGGAGGAACAGATACGCAGTATTTT. As protein: CASSLVLAGGTDTQYF. Based on the CDR3 plus reference TRBV5-1 and TRBJ2-3, the full variable domain is KAGVTQTPRYLIKTRGQQVTLSCSPISGHRSVSWYQQTPGQGLQFLFEYFSETQRNKGNFPGRFSGRQFSNSRSEMNVSTLELGDSALYLCASSLVLAGGTDTQYFGPGTRLTVL.